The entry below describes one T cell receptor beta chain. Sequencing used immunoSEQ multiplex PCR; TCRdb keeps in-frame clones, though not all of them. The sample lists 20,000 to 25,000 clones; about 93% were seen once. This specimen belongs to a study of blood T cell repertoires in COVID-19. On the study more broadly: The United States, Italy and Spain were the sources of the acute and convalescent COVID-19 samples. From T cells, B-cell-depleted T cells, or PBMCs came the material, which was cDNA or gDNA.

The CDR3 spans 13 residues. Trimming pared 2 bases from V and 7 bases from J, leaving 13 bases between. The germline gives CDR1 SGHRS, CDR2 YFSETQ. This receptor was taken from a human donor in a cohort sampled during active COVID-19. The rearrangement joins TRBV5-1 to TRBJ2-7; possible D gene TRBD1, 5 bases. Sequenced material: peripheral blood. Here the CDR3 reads CASSLEAGQEQYF. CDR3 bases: TGCGCCAGCAGCTTAGAGGCAGGGCAGGAGCAGTACTTC.